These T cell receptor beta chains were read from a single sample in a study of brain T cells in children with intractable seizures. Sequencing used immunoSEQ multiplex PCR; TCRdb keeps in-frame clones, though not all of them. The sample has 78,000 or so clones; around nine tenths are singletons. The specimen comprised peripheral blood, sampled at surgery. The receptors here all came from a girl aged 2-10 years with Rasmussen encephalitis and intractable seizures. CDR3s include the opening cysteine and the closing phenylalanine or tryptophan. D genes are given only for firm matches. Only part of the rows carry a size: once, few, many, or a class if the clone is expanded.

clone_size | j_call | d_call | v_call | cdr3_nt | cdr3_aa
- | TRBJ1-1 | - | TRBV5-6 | TGTGCCAGCAGCTTGGTTCGATGGGCCTCGCTAGGGGCTTTCTTT | CASSLVRWASLGAFF
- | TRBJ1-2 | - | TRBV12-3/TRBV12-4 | TGTGCCAGCAGCAGAGCCTATGGCTACACCTTC | CASSRAYGYTF
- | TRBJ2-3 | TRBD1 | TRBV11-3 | TGTGCCAGCAGCCGCCGAGGAACAGGGGAAGATACGCAGTATTTT | CASSRRGTGEDTQYF
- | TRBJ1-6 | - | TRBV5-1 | - | CASSFGQGNSPLHF
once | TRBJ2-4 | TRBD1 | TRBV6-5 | TGTGCCAGCAGAAGTGGAACAGGGGGCGGAAACATTCAGTACTTC | CASRSGTGGGNIQYF
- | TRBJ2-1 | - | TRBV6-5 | TGTGCCAGCACGAGGCAGGGGGGCGGCAATGAGCAGTTCTTC | CASTRQGGGNEQFF
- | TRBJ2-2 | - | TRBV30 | TGTGCCTGGAGGAGTGTAGGGGGCACCGGGGAGCTGTTTTTT | CAWRSVGGTGELFF
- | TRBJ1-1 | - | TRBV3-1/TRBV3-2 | TGTGCCAGCAGCCCTCAAGTGAACACTGAAGCTTTCTTT | CASSPQVNTEAFF
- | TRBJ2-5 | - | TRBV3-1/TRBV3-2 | TGTGCCAGCAGCCAAGTCTCTTATGAAATTTGGTACCAAGAGACCCAGTACTTC | CASSQVSYEIWYQETQYF
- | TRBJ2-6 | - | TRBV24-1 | TGTGCCACCAGTGATACCTCTGGGGCCAACGTCCTGACTTTC | CATSDTSGANVLTF
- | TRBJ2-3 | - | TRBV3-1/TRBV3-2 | TGTGCCAGCAGCCAATTCCGATGGGTCACAGATACGCAGTATTTT | CASSQFRWVTDTQYF
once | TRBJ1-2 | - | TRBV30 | TGTGCCTCTGATGGCCCGGGCCTCTGGAACTATGGCTACACCTTC | CASDGPGLWNYGYTF
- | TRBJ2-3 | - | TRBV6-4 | TGTGCCAGCAAGGGGGGGGCCTCAGATACGCAGTATTTT | CASKGGASDTQYF
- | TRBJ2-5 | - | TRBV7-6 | TGTGCCAGCAGCTTAGCGAACTCCGGGTCCGGAGAGACCCAGTACTTC | CASSLANSGSGETQYF
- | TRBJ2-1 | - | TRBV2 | TGTGCCAGCAGGATGGGACAAGGAACGTCGAATGAGCAGTTCTTC | CASRMGQGTSNEQFF
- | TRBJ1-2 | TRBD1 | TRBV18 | TGTGCCAGCTCACCGACAGGGAACTATGGCTACACCTTC | CASSPTGNYGYTF
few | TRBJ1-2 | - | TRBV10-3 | TGTGCCATCAGTGAGTCCCCCGAATACCAGGGCGGCTACACCTTC | CAISESPEYQGGYTF
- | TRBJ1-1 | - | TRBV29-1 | TGCAGCGTGGATGTGACAGGGAACACTGAAGCTTTCTTT | CSVDVTGNTEAFF
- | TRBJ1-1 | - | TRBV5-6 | TGTGCCAGCAGCTTGCCCGATTTTAACACTGAAGCTTTCTTT | CASSLPDFNTEAFF
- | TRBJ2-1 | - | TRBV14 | TGTGCCAGCAGCGAGGCCCGTACGGGTGAGCAGTTCTTC | CASSEARTGEQFF
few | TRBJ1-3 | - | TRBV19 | TGTGCCAGTAGTATAGATCAGGTGGGAAACACCATATATTTT | CASSIDQVGNTIYF
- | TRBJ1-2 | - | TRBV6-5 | TGTGCCAGCAGTCCAGGTTTCTATGGCTACACCTTC | CASSPGFYGYTF
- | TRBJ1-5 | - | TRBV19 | TGTGCCAGTAGTAGGATTTGGGGGGCGTGGGCCAACAATCAGCCCCAGCATTTT | CASSRIWGAWANNQPQHF
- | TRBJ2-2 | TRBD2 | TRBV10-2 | TGCGGAGGGGGGGCTAGCGGGGACACCGGGGAGCTGTTTTTT | CGGGASGDTGELFF
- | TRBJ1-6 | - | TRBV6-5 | TGTGCCAGCAGCCTTAAGGGGGGTCTCGGTTCACCCCTCCACTTT | CASSLKGGLGSPLHF
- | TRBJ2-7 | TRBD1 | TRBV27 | TGTGCCAGCAGTTTGACAGACAGGGACGGCTCCTACGAGCAGTACTTC | CASSLTDRDGSYEQYF
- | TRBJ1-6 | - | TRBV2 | TGTGCCGCGGGCCTCTATAATTCACCCCTCCACTTT | CAAGLYNSPLHF
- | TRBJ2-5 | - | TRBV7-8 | TGTGCCAGCAGCTCCAGTCCGATTTTCCAAGAGACCCAGTACTTC | CASSSSPIFQETQYF
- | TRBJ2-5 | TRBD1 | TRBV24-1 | TGTGCCACCAGTGGGGCAGGGGGCCGGGAGACCCAGTACTTC | CATSGAGGRETQYF
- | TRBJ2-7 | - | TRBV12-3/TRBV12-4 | TGTGCCAGCAGTTTAAGAAGCTCCTACGAGCAGTACTTC | CASSLRSSYEQYF
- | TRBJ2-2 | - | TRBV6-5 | TGTGCCACCGCTTGGACAGTGAACACCGGGGAGCTGTTTTTT | CATAWTVNTGELFF
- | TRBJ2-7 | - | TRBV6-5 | TGTGCCAGCAGTCCGATGGACTACGAGCAGTACTTC | CASSPMDYEQYF
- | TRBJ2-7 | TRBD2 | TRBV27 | TGTGCCAGCAGTCATATAGCGGGAGGGTACGAGCAGTACTTC | CASSHIAGGYEQYF
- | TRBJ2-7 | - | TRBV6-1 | TGTGCCAGCAGTGAGCGGCGGGACTCCTACGAGCAGTACTTC | CASSERRDSYEQYF
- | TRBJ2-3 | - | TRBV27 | TGTGCCAGCAGTTCACCCACAGATACGCAGTATTTT | CASSSPTDTQYF
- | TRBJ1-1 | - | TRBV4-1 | TGCGCCAGCACCATCACCTGGGGACGGGTCAACACTGAAGCTTTCTTT | CASTITWGRVNTEAFF
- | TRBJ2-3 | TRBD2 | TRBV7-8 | TGTGCCAGCAGCTTTCTCGGGACTATTAGCACAGATACGCAGTATTTT | CASSFLGTISTDTQYF
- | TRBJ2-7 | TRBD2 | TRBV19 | TGTGCCAGCCGACTAGCTTGGAGCTCCTACGAGCAGTACTTC | CASRLAWSSYEQYF
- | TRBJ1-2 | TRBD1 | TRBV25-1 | TGTGCCAGCAGTGAACAGGGGGCCTACTATGGCTACACCTTC | CASSEQGAYYGYTF
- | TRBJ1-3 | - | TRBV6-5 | TGTGCCAGCAGTTCTCAGGCGTTCTCTGGAAACACCATATATTTT | CASSSQAFSGNTIYF
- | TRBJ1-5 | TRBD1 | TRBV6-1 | TGTGCCAGCAGTGAAGGAGGGGGCGGCAATCAGCCCCAGCATTTT | CASSEGGGGNQPQHF
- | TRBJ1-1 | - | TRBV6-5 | TGTGCCAGCAGTTACGCCTGGCGGGGCACTGAAGCTTTCTTT | CASSYAWRGTEAFF
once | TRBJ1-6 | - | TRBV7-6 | TGTGCCAGCAGCTTAGCAGGGGACGGCAATAATTCACCCCTCCACTTT | CASSLAGDGNNSPLHF
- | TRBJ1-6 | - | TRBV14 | TGTGCCAGCAGCGTACACAGCGGTAGTTCACCCCTCCACTTT | CASSVHSGSSPLHF
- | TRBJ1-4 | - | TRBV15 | TGTGCCACCAGCAAGTGGGCAGGAAAACTGTTTTTT | CATSKWAGKLFF
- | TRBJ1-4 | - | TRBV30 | TGTGCCGGGAGGATGCCTAATGAAAAACTGTTTTTT | CAGRMPNEKLFF
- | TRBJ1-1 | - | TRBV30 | TGTGCCTGCCGGAGGTCGGGGGCTGGTAGCGAAGCTTTCTTT | CACRRSGAGSEAFF
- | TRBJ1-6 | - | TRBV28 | TGTGCCAGCAGTTTAAGGGCAGGGAGGTCCTATAATTCACCCCTCCACTTT | CASSLRAGRSYNSPLHF
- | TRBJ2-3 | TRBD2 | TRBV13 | TGTGCCAGCAGCTTAGGGACGGGGGGGTACACAGATACGCAGTATTTT | CASSLGTGGYTDTQYF
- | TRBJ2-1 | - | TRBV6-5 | TGTGCCAGCAGTATCCTACTCTCCTACAATGAGCAGTTCTTC | CASSILLSYNEQFF
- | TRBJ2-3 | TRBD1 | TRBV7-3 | TGTGCCAGCAGCCCCAGACAGGGTCGGGCAGATACGCAGTATTTT | CASSPRQGRADTQYF
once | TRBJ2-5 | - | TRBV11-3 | TGTGCCAGCAGCCCTAGGGCAGGGAATGCAGAGACCCAGTACTTC | CASSPRAGNAETQYF
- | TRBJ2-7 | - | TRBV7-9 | TGTGCCAGCAGCTTAGTGGTTTACGAGCAGTACTTC | CASSLVVYEQYF
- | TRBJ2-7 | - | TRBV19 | TGTGCCAGTAGGATACAGGGGGGGCACTACGAGCAGTACTTC | CASRIQGGHYEQYF
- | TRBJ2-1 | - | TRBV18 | TGTGCCAGCTCACCCCTAGGACATGACGGTAAGGGTGAGCAGTTCTTC | CASSPLGHDGKGEQFF
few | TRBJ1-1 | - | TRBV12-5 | TGTGCTAGTGGTTTTGTCCGAGACCTATACACTGAAGCTTTCTTT | CASGFVRDLYTEAFF
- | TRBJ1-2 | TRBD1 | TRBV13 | TGTGCCACCCCTCGCCCGGACAGGGGCTATGGCTACACCTTC | CATPRPDRGYGYTF